Presented here are 28 T cell receptor beta chains from one specimen sequenced in a study of OX40 agonist ivuxolimab in advanced cancers. Profiled with immunoSEQ multiplex PCR; TCRdb holds only in-frame clones, not every one. The sample carries 75,000 to 100,000 clones, roughly four fifths recorded once. The sample consisted of CD4+ or CD8+ T cells sorted from blood, taken in a trial of the OX40 agonist ivuxolimab. Receptors originate from an adult with an advanced solid tumor such as melanoma, head and neck, liver or kidney cancer.

This chain uses TRBV28 with TRBJ2-7, with a possible D match to TRBD1 (5 bases). V was trimmed by 2 bases and J by 5 bases, leaving 13 bases between them. There are 14 residues in the CDR3. Germline loops: CDR1 MDHEN, CDR2 SYDVKM. CDR3 protein: CASSLMRQGDEQYF. DNA of the CDR3: TGTGCCAGCAGTTTAATGAGGCAGGGTGACGAGCAGTACTTC.

The chain recombines TRBV5-1 with TRBJ2-7, with 14 bases identical to TRBD2. The J segment lost 7 bases and the V segment lost 4 bases, leaving 10 bases of the junction unmatched. The CDR3 consists of 16 residues. Germline-derived CDR1 and CDR2 are SGHRS and YFSETQ. CDR3: CASSLTGLAGGGEQYF. The CDR3 DNA follows: TGCGCCAGCAGCCTGACCGGACTAGCGGGAGGTGGGGAGCAGTACTTC. The entire variable domain, with the rest obtained from reference TRBV5-1 and TRBJ2-7, is as follows: KAGVTQTPRYLIKTRGQQVTLSCSPISGHRSVSWYQQTPGQGLQFLFEYFSETQRNKGNFPGRFSGRQFSNSRSEMNVSTLELGDSALYLCASSLTGLAGGGEQYFGPGTRLTVT.

This clone was seen a single time. The V and J genes are TRBV11-3 and TRBJ2-7, with 9 bases lining up with TRBD1. The CDR3 is 13 amino acids. Germline assignment: CDR1 SGHNT and CDR2 YENEEA. Unmatched junction bases numbered 4, after V lost 5 bases and J lost 5 bases. The CDR3 DNA reads as TGTGCCAGCAGCCCACGGACAGGGGACGAGCAGTACTTC. Translating it yields CASSPRTGDEQYF. The full variable domain, completed using reference TRBV11-3 and TRBJ2-7, is EAGVVQSPRYKIIEKKQPVAFWCNPISGHNTLYWYLQNLGQGPELLIRYENEEAVDDSQLPKDRFSAERLKGVDSTLKIQPAELGDSAVYLCASSPRTGDEQYFGPGTRLTVT.

The chain carries TRBV2 and TRBJ1-3; D is undetermined. Germline CDR1 reads SNHLY; CDR2 reads FYNNEI. The CDR3 loop spans 14 amino acids. V gave up 4 bases and J gave up 1 base, with 8 bases separating them. CDR3 in amino acids: CASSGPVSGNTIYF. The CDR3 bases are TGTGCCAGCAGTGGCCCGGTGTCTGGAAACACCATATATTTT.

V and J are TRBV7-3 and TRBJ2-1; tentative D call: TRBD1 (6 bases). From germline, CDR1 is SGHTA and CDR2 FQGTGA. The CDR3 loop spans 16 amino acids. The V end was cut by 5 bases, the J end by 5 bases, with 19 bases between. CDR3 DNA sequence: TGTGCCAGCAGCACAAGTTGGACAGCCATGCACAATGAGCAGTTCTTC. Translating it yields CASSTSWTAMHNEQFF.

This chain uses TRBV5-8 with TRBJ2-3, with D perhaps matching TRBD1 or TRBD2 (5 bases each). CDR3 length: 14 residues. Germline lookup yields CDR1 SGHTS and CDR2 YDEGEE. V lost 5 bases and J 5 bases, leaving 15 bases between the germline ends. As DNA, the CDR3 is TGTGCCAGCAGACTGAGGGCAGGGAGAGATACGCAGTATTTT. Translated, it gives CASRLRAGRDTQYF.

This rearrangement joins TRBV6-6 to TRBJ1-4, with 9 nucleotides matching TRBD1. The CDR3 loop spans 15 amino acids. V dropped 6 bases and J dropped 8; count of bases not matched to a gene: 10. Germline V gene data show CDR1 as MNHNY and CDR2 as SVGAGI (reference sequence). The CDR3 bases are TGTGCCAGCAGGCCGCAGGGACAGGGAGGAGAAAAACTGTTTTTT. Translating it yields CASRPQGQGGEKLFF.

The V gene is TRBV15, the J gene TRBJ1-6; D is unresolved. Germline V gives CDR1 LNHNV, CDR2 YYDKDF (reference sequence). Trimming took 6 bases from V and 0 from J, leaving 6 bases between them. There are 14 residues in the CDR3. CDR3 DNA sequence: TGTGCCACCAGGGTTGGCTCCTATAATTCACCCCTCCACTTT. Its translation: CATRVGSYNSPLHF.

This chain connects TRBV11-2 to TRBJ2-7, with D possibly matching TRBD1 (5 bases). Germline CDR1 is SGHAT and CDR2 is FQNNGV. The CDR3 runs 13 residues. V lost 3 bases to trimming and J lost 3 bases, with 9 bases between them. The CDR3 loop is CASSFLQGYEQYF. CDR3 DNA sequence: TGTGCCAGCAGCTTCCTTCAGGGCTACGAGCAGTACTTC.

This chain connects TRBV5-1 to TRBJ1-4, with 7 bases aligning to TRBD1. This CDR3 has 16 amino acids. V shed 4 bases, J shed 8 bases, and the junction held 14 bases outside the gene matches. CDR1 and CDR2 (germline): SGHRS, YFSETQ. In DNA form, the CDR3 reads TGCGCCAGCAGCGCGGGACAGTCGGGAACCGCGGAAAAACTGTTTTTT. Protein sequence: CASSAGQSGTAEKLFF. Variable domain in full (rest from reference TRBV5-1 and TRBJ1-4): KAGVTQTPRYLIKTRGQQVTLSCSPISGHRSVSWYQQTPGQGLQFLFEYFSETQRNKGNFPGRFSGRQFSNSRSEMNVSTLELGDSALYLCASSAGQSGTAEKLFFGSGTQLSVL.

The V and J genes are TRBV5-1 and TRBJ1-3; D is undetermined. CDR1 is SGHRS, CDR2 YFSETQ, per germline. V lost 2 bases, J lost 0 bases, and 3 bases lay in between. The CDR3 spans 13 residues. The CDR3 DNA sequence: TGCGCCAGCAGCTTCGACTCTGGAAACACCATATATTTT. Translated: CASSFDSGNTIYF.

The chain recombines TRBV21-1 with TRBJ2-7; TRBD1 is the table's D call and was not checked against the DNA. TRBV21-1 is given as a pseudogene. The CDR3 totals 15 residues. In nucleotides, the CDR3 is TGTGCCAGCAGCAAACAGGAGACAGACTCCTACGAGCAGTACTTC. Its protein is CASSKQETDSYEQYF.

The chain couples TRBV9 to TRBJ1-2; the match to TRBD1 covers 12 bases. The CDR3 consists of 16 residues. Trimming removed 4 bases from V and 4 bases from J; junction bases left unmatched: 8. Germline V lookup: CDR1 SGDLS, CDR2 YYNGEE. Here the CDR3 DNA reads TGTGCCAGCAGCCCCGGGGACAGGGGGCGAAGCTATGGCTACACCTTC. The encoded protein is CASSPGDRGRSYGYTF. The full variable domain, with the rest looked up from reference TRBV9 and TRBJ1-2, is DSGVTQTPKHLITATGQRVTLRCSPRSGDLSVYWYQQSLDQGLQFLIQYYNGEERAKGNILERFSAQQFPDLHSELNLSSLELGDSALYFCASSPGDRGRSYGYTFGSGTRLTVV.

The chain is built from TRBV7-9 and TRBJ2-1; 14 bases map to TRBD2. Germline assignment: CDR1 SEHNR and CDR2 FQNEAQ (reference sequence). Trimming cost V 3 bases and J 8 bases; bases outside gene matches: 6. This CDR3 spans 16 amino acids. Here the CDR3 DNA reads TGTGCCAGCAGCTTGGTGGGACTAGCGGGAGATCATGAGCAGTTCTTC. Encoded protein: CASSLVGLAGDHEQFF.

V gene TRBV25-1 combines with J gene TRBJ2-3, with TRBD2 matching 11 bases. Germline V gene data show CDR1 as MGHDK and CDR2 as SYGVNS. This CDR3 has 15 residues. The trim removed 4 bases at V and 2 bases at J, leaving 2 bases unmatched. In nucleotides, the CDR3 is TGTGCCAGCAGTGCGACTAGCGGGAACACAGATACGCAGTATTTT. Protein sequence: CASSATSGNTDTQYF.

V gene TRBV18 combines with J gene TRBJ2-3; TRBD2 might be the D (5 bases). The germline gives CDR1 KGHSH, CDR2 LQKENI. The V end lost 3 bases, the J end lost 2 bases, and 9 bases lay between the germline ends. There are 14 residues in the CDR3. As DNA, the CDR3 is TGTGCCAGCTCACCCCGGACTGACACAGATACGCAGTATTTT. Residues: CASSPRTDTDTQYF.

This sequence joins TRBV4-2 and TRBJ1-1; D is unclear. V was pared by 5 bases and J by 5 bases, with 15 bases between. Looked up from germline, CDR1 is LGHNA and CDR2 is YNFKEQ. CDR3 length equals 14 residues. DNA of the CDR3: TGTGCCAGCAGCTTGGAGAGGGCGTTTACTGAAGCTTTCTTT. Its protein product is CASSLERAFTEAFF.

The rearrangement joins TRBV4-1 to TRBJ2-1; 12 bases align to TRBD2. Germline V gives CDR1 MGHRA, CDR2 YSYEKL. Trimming cost V 4 bases and J 3 bases; bases outside gene matches: 1. The CDR3 has 15 amino acids. The CDR3 nucleotides are TGCGCCAGCAGCCGACTAGCGGGGGTCTACAATGAGCAGTTCTTC. Translation: CASSRLAGVYNEQFF.

V and J are TRBV30 and TRBJ1-1, with TRBD1 matching over 9 bases. Trimming took 5 bases from V and 6 from J; bases not matched to a gene: 7. Germline lookup yields CDR1 GTSNPN and CDR2 SVGIG (reference sequence). This CDR3 has 13 amino acids. As DNA, the CDR3 is TGTGCCTGGGAAGGACAGGGGACACCTGAAGCTTTCTTT. It specifies CAWEGQGTPEAFF.

This clone appeared once. The rearrangement uses TRBV5-1 and TRBJ2-3; 8 bases are a match to TRBD1. V lost 4 bases, J lost 2 bases, and 6 bases stayed unmatched. The CDR3 spans 15 residues. Germline CDR1 and CDR2: SGHRS and YFSETQ. This CDR3 reads CASSPRGQITDTQYF. In DNA form, the CDR3 reads TGCGCCAGCAGCCCCAGGGGGCAAATCACAGATACGCAGTATTTT.

The V gene is TRBV6-5, the J gene TRBJ2-7; 7 bases match TRBD2. Germline V gene lookup returns CDR1 MNHEY and CDR2 SVGAGI. The CDR3 extends over 15 amino acids. V dropped 6 bases and J dropped 5; count of bases not matched to a gene: 13. In DNA, the CDR3 is TGTGCCAGCAGCCCATTAGGACTTGCGGGAGACGAGCAGTACTTC. Translation: CASSPLGLAGDEQYF.

The genes are TRBV5-4 and TRBJ2-2, with D uncertain. The CDR3 has 15 amino acids. Germline V gene lookup returns CDR1 SGHNT and CDR2 YYREEE (reference sequence). V was cut by 0 bases and J by 5 bases, with 11 bases left in between. CDR3 nucleotides: TGTGCCAGCAGCTTGGAGGGCCAAAGGACCGGGGAGCTGTTTTTT. Amino acids: CASSLEGQRTGELFF.

The chain links TRBV7-9 to TRBJ1-1, with D tentatively TRBD1 (6 bases). V was shortened by 5 bases and J by 3 bases, with 13 bases between the two germline ends. Germline V CDR1 and CDR2: SEHNR, FQNEAQ (reference sequence). The CDR3 covers 14 residues. The DNA for the CDR3 is TGTGCCAGCAGCCTATTCGCAGGGGACACTGAAGCTTTCTTT. Amino acids: CASSLFAGDTEAFF. The variable domain in full, with the rest retrieved from reference TRBV7-9 and TRBJ1-1, is DTGVSQNPRHKITKRGQNVTFRCDPISEHNRLYWYRQTLGQGPEFLTYFQNEAQLEKSRLLSDRFSAERPKGSFSTLEIQRTEQGDSAMYLCASSLFAGDTEAFFGQGTRLTVV.

V and J are TRBV9 and TRBJ1-5; D unresolved. Germline CDR1 reads SGDLS; CDR2 reads YYNGEE. V was pared by 0 bases and J by 7 bases, with 8 bases between. The CDR3 covers 13 residues. In DNA, the CDR3 is TGTGCCAGCAGCGTAGACGGGAACCAGCCCCAGCATTTT. Translation: CASSVDGNQPQHF.

The sample holds one count of this clone. CDR3 DNA sequence: TGTGCCAGCAGCTTAAGGGTGGGACAGGGACACCAGCCCCAGCATTTT. Its protein is CASSLRVGQGHQPQHF. The chain carries TRBV7-2 and TRBJ1-5; 9 bases align to TRBD1. Germline values: CDR1 SGHTA, CDR2 FQGNSA. The ends lost 2 bases at V and 7 bases at J; junction bases unmatched: 9. The CDR3 length is 16 residues.

The chain uses TRBV5-4 and TRBJ2-3, with D tentatively TRBD1 or TRBD2 (6 bases each). The length of the CDR3 is 17 residues. Germline V CDR1 and CDR2: SGHNT, YYREEE (reference sequence). Trimming took off 0 bases at V and 5 bases at J, with 19 bases between the two ends. CDR3 in DNA: TGTGCCAGCAGCTTGGCCGGGGGCACTTCTGCGGGAGATACGCAGTATTTT. Translating gives CASSLAGGTSAGDTQYF.

DNA of the CDR3: TGTGCCAGCACCCCGGGCTACGAGCAGTACTTC. Encoded protein: CASTPGYEQYF. The chain carries TRBV7-2 and TRBJ2-7; unclear D gene. CDR1 and CDR2 (germline): SGHTA, FQGNSA. The CDR3 has 11 amino acids. V lost 7 bases to trimming and J lost 3 bases, with 7 bases between them.

The V gene is TRBV30, the J gene TRBJ2-1, with 7 positions matching TRBD1. The germline gives CDR1 GTSNPN, CDR2 SVGIG (reference sequence). J was trimmed by 3 bases and V by 2 bases; bases with no gene match: 1. The CDR3 length is 13 residues. The CDR3 region is CAWSRDSYNEQFF. The CDR3 bases are TGTGCCTGGAGTCGGGACAGCTACAATGAGCAGTTCTTC. Based on the CDR3 plus reference TRBV30 and TRBJ2-1, the full variable domain is SQTIHQWPATLVQPVGSPLSLECTVEGTSNPNLYWYRQAAGRGLQLLFYSVGIGQISSEVPQNLSASRPQDRQFILSSKKLLLSDSGFYLCAWSRDSYNEQFFGPGTRLTVL.